Listed here is a single TCR beta chain. Its antigen is not identified. The data originate from a study of glioma-infiltrating T cells. Notes on the study in general: Tissue and blood shared very few CDR3 sequences. Non-neoplastic patients had below-expected tissue-blood divergence, while all gliomas exceeded expectation.

Using RNA template, CDR3s of TCR alpha and beta were amplified with iRepertoire arm-PCR. One-step reverse transcription and amplification started from approximately 100-400 ng of tissue mRNA or PBMC total RNA. TCRdb reprocessed the multiplex PCR reads via MiXCR and lists one record per CDR3 protein. The table lists approximately 140,000 distinct CDR3 sequences, roughly a quarter of them singletons. The TCR sequence derives from a human donor with low-grade glioma or glioblastoma, undergoing nonglioma brain surgery, or in good health (not recorded which). What was sequenced was glioma tissue, nonneoplastic brain tissue, or PBMCs (not recorded which).

The CDR3 here is CASISIRNNQPQHF. The CDR3, as DNA: TGTGCCAGTATATCGATCCGGAACAATCAGCCCCAGCATTTT. The V and J genes are TRBV19 and TRBJ1-5, with D uncertain. This CDR3 has 14 amino acids. Trimming left V 7 bases short and J 3 bases short, with 13 bases between. Germline V CDR1 and CDR2: LNHDA, SQIVND (reference sequence).